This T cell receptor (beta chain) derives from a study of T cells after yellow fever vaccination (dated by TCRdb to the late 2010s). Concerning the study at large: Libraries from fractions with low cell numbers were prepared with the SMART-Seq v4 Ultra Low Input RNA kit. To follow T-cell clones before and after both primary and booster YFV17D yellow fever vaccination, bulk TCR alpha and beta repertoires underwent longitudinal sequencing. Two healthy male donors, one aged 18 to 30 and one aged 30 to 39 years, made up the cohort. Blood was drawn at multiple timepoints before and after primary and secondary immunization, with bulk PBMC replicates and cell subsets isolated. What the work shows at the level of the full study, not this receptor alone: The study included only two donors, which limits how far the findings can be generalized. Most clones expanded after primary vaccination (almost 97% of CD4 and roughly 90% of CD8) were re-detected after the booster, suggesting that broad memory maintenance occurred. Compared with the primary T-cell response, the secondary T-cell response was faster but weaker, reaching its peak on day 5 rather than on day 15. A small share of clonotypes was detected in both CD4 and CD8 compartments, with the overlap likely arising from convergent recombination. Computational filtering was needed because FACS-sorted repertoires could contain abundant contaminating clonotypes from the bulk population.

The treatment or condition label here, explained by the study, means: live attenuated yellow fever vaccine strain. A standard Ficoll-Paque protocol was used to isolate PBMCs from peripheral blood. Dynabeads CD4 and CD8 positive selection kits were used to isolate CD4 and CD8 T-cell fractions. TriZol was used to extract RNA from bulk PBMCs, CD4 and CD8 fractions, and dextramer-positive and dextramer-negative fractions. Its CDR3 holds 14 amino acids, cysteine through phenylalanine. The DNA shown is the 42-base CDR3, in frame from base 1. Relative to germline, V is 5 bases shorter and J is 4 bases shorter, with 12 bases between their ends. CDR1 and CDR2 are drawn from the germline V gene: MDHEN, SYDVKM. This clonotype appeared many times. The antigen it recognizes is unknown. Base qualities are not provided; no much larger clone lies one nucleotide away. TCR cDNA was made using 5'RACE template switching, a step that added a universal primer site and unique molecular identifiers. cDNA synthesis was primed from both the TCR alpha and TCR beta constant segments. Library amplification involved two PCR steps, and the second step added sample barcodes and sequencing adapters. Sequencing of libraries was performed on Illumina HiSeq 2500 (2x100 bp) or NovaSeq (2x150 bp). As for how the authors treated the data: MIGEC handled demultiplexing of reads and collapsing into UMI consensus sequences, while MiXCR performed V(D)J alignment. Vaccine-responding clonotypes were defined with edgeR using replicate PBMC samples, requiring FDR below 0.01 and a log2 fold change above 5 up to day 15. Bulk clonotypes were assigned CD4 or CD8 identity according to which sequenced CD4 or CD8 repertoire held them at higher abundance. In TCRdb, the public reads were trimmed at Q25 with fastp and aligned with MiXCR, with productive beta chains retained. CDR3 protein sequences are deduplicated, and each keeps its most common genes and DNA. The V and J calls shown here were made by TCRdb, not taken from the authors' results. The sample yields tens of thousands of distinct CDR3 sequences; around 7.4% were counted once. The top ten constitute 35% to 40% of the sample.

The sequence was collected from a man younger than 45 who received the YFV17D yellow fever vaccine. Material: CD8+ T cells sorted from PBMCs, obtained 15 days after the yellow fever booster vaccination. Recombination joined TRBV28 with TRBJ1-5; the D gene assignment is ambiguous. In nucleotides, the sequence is TGTGCCAGCAGTACTCGACGGGAGAATCAGCCCCAGCATTTT. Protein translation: CASSTRRENQPQHF.